This paragraph reports one TCR beta chain. Its specificity is unknown. This record comes from a study of cytomegalovirus exposure and HLA in healthy donors. PCR primers comprised 60 Vbeta and 13 Jbeta primers. TCRdb keeps only in-frame clones here, not all; method: immunoSEQ multiplex PCR. The sample lists 85,000 to 100,000 clones, about two thirds occurring once. Unrecorded immune exposures were likely, despite nominal health at sampling. This CDR3 is built from 19 residues. The junction had 12 bases not matched to a gene; V was cut back by 2 bases and J by 0 bases. Germline CDR1 reads MGHRA; CDR2 reads YSYEKL. General study points: Differences between HLA loci emerged in a later analysis of TCR association rates, with DRB1 most and HLA-C fewest. An analysis was carried out at a later point. It showed that HLA-associated TCR beta chains were more clonally expanded than equally common non-associated chains.

The sample was PBMCs. V and J are TRBV4-1 and TRBJ2-4; 8 bases are shared with TRBD1. This receptor was identified in a man in his forties or fifties in good health and CMV-seronegative. The CDR3 nucleotides are TGCGCCAGCAGCCAAAGAGAGGGACAGGTTAACCTAGCCAAAAACATTCAGTACTTC. Its translation: CASSQREGQVNLAKNIQYF.